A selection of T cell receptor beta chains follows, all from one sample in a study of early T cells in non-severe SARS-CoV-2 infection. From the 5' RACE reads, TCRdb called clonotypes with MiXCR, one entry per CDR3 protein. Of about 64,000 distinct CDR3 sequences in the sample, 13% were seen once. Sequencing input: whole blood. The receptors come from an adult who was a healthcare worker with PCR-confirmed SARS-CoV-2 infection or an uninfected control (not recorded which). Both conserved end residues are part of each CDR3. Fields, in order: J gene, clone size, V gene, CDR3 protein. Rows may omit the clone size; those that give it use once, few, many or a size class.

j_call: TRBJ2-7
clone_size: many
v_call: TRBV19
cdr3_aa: CASSPGQLAYEQYF

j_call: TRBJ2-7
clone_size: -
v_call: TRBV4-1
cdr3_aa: CASSQARAYEQYF

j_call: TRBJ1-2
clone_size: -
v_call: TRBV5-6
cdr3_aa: CASSPSGTGYTF

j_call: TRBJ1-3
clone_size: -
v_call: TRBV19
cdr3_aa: CASTSGVDSGNTIYF

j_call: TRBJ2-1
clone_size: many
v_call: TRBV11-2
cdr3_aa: CASSFTAGFGNEQFF

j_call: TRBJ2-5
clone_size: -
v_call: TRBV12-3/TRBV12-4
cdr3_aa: CASSFIGWETQYF

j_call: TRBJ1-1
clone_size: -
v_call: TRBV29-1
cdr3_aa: CSAMTGMNTEAFF

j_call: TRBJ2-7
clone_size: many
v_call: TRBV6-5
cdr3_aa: CASTRTQGYEQYF

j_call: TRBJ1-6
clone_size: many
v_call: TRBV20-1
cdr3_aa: CSAREGAENSPLHF

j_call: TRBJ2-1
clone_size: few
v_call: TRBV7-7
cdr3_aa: CASSVAGGAGNEQFF

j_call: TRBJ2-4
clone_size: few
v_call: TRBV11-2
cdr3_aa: CASSLDDIGERGSKNIQYF

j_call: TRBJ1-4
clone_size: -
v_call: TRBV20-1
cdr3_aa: CSARPGQNEKLFF

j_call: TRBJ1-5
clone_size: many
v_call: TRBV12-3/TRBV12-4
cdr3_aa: CASSFGSNQPQHF

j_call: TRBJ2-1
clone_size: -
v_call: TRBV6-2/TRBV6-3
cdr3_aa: CASSRTDYLNEQFF

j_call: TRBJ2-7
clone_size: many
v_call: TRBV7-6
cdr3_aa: CASSFGGPGRPFNEQYF

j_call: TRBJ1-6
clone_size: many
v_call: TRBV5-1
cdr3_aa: CASSPERGDSPLHF

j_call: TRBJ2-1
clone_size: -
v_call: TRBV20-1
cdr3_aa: CSAEGPGQGRDEQFF

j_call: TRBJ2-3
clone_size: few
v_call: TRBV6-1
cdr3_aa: CASSGGGTSGGPSTDTQYF

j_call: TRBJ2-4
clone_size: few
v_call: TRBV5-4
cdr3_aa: CASSPTNFSKNIQYF

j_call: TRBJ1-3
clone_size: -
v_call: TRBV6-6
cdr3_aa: CASSYPGTSGNTIYF

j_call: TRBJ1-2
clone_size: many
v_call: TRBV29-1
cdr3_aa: CSGDQGAPEGYTF

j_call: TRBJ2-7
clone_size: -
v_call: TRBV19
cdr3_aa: CASSIDTWTVYEQYF

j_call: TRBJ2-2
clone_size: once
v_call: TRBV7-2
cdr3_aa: CASSLGPKTGELFF